This T cell receptor beta chain was sequenced in a study of OX40 agonist ivuxolimab in advanced cancers. This clone was seen only a few times. Generated by immunoSEQ multiplex PCR, the TCRdb table keeps only in-frame clones and is missing some. The table lists about 70,000 clones, approximately 83% of them singletons. This CDR3 is built from 14 residues. Looked up from germline, CDR1 is SGHTA and CDR2 is FQGNSA. Trimming took off 6 bases at V and 4 bases at J, with 15 bases between the two ends. The rearrangement joins TRBV7-2 to TRBJ1-1, with TRBD1 as a possible D gene (5 bases). This clonotype was sampled from an adult with an advanced solid tumor such as melanoma, head and neck, liver or kidney cancer. Sequencing used CD4+ or CD8+ T cells sorted from blood, obtained in a trial of the OX40 agonist ivuxolimab. The CDR3 loop reads CASRRASGGTEAFF. CDR3 DNA: TGTGCCAGCAGGAGGGCTTCCGGGGGCACTGAAGCTTTCTTT.